The T cell receptor beta chain described here comes from a study of control samples from healthy donors and cancer patients. The CDR3 has 15 amino acids. With 1 base removed from V and 6 bases from J, the gap between germline ends came to 16 bases. Germline CDR1 is SGHTA and CDR2 is FQGNSA. Produced via immunoSEQ multiplex PCR; TCRdb's table is partial and in-frame only. The sample has more than 95,000 clones; roughly 80% are singletons. This clone has just a few counts. The origin of this receptor is a woman between 45 and 65 years old in good health. The chain carries TRBV7-2 and TRBJ2-7; a weak D match, TRBD1 (7 bases). The specimen sequenced was blood. As DNA, the CDR3 is TGTGCCAGCAGCTTAGACAGGGGAGGACGGGCCGAGCAGTACTTC. Amino acids: CASSLDRGGRAEQYF.